What follows are 6 T cell receptor beta chains derived from one specimen sequenced in a study of T-cell memory formation after mild COVID-19 (TCRdb year 2021). The library relied on 5' RACE. Data came from an Illumina NovaSeq 6000. Using fastp trimming at Q25 and MiXCR clonotype assembly, TCRdb reanalyzed the public sequencing data and kept in-frame beta chains. Identical CDR3 protein sequences are pooled into one entry, listed with their most common genes and DNA. Present in this sample are 190,000 or so distinct CDR3 sequences, more than 9% of which were seen just once. The ten largest clones represent approximately 3% of the sample. The sequenced sample was PBMCs or a T cell subset sorted from them (not recorded which). All receptors derive from a man in his late teens or twenties who had mild COVID-19 (a few samples of this study predate the infection). The sample titles of this study are shuffled in the database, so cell type and time point are left out; the donor was told from shared clones.

The V call is TRBV5-4, the J call TRBJ1-3; the D gene is possibly TRBD1 (5 bases). Germline V gene lookup returns CDR1 SGHNT and CDR2 YYREEE (reference sequence). The CDR3 runs to 15 residues. The V and J ends lost 8 bases and 0 bases respectively, with 15 bases between them. The CDR3 nucleotides read TGTGCCAGACCAACAGGAACTTACTCTGGAAACACCATATATTTT. This sequence encodes CARPTGTYSGNTIYF.

The gene calls are TRBV7-9 and TRBJ1-5; D remains unclear. V gave up 3 bases and J gave up 10 bases, with 10 bases separating them. CDR3 size: 12 residues. Germline loops: CDR1 SEHNR, CDR2 FQNEAQ (reference sequence). CDR3 DNA sequence: TGTGCCAGCAGCTTGTCTCCAGGTCCCCAGCATTTT. Encoded protein: CASSLSPGPQHF.

With respect to this clonotype: A read error may be the cause here, since a much bigger clone is one base away. The CDR3 loop reads CASSKDGNNEKLFF. In DNA form, the CDR3 reads TGCGCCAGCAGCAAGGACGGTAATAATGAAAAACTGTTTTTT. The chain combines TRBV5-1 with TRBJ1-4; D call uncertain. Germline V gives CDR1 SGHRS, CDR2 YFSETQ. V dropped 4 bases and J dropped 4 bases, with 11 bases sitting between them. This CDR3 contains 14 residues.

Here the CDR3 reads CASSRTGGRGYTF. CDR3 nucleotide sequence: TGTGCCAGCAGTAGAACCGGAGGTCGGGGCTACACCTTC. V gene TRBV27 combines with J gene TRBJ1-2, with D hard to call. V lost 5 bases and J lost 8, with 15 bases in between. Germline V gives CDR1 MNHEY, CDR2 SMNVEV (reference sequence). The CDR3 runs 13 residues.

The genes are TRBV7-2 and TRBJ1-6; 7 bases are a match to TRBD1. This CDR3 spans 13 amino acids. Per the germline V gene, CDR1 is SGHTA and CDR2 is FQGNSA. After removal of 5 bases from V and 7 bases from J, the junction contained 2 bases not matched to a gene. The CDR3 DNA follows: TGTGCCAGCAGCCCACAGGGGAATTCACCCCTCCACTTT. Protein: CASSPQGNSPLHF.

This clonotype came up a few times. The chain carries TRBV25-1 and TRBJ1-6; TRBD1 matches at 7 bases. The CDR3 runs to 15 residues. Germline-derived CDR1 and CDR2 are MGHDK and SYGVNS. With 2 bases clipped from V and 7 bases from J, the junction kept 5 bases outside the gene matches. CDR3 loop: CASSEGGQWNSPLHF. The CDR3 DNA follows: TGTGCCAGCAGTGAAGGGGGACAGTGGAATTCACCCCTCCACTTT.